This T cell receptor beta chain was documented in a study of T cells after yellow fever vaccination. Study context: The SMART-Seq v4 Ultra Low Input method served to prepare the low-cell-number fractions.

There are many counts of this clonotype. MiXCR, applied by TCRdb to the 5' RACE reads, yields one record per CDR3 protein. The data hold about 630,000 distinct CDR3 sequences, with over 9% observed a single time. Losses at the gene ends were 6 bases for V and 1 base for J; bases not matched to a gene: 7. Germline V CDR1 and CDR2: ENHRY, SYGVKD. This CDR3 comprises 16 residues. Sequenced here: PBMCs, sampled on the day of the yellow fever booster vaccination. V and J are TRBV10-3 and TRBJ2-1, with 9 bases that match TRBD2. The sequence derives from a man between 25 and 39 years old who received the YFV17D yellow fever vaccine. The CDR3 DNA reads TGTGCCATCAGGGCGGGACTAGCTGGATCCTACAATGAGCAGTTCTTC. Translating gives CAIRAGLAGSYNEQFF.